This entry features one T cell receptor (beta chain) sequence. Each TCR beta cDNA library carried unique molecular identifiers. TCRdb re-derived calls from the PCR reads in MiXCR, one entry per CDR3 protein. The sample includes a few hundred thousand distinct CDR3 sequences, around 33% of them seen just once. The sample is drawn from a study of post-analysis software for immune sequencing data. The sample comprised blood. This clonotype was obtained from a girl under 18 with multiple sclerosis.

As DNA, the CDR3 is TGCAGCGTTGTAGATATAGGGAATCAGCCCCAGCATTTT. The encoded protein is CSVVDIGNQPQHF. The rearrangement joins TRBV29-1 to TRBJ1-5; D is unclear. This CDR3 region has 13 residues. V lost 4 bases and J lost 4, with 11 bases in between. Germline assignment: CDR1 SQVTM and CDR2 ANQGSEA.